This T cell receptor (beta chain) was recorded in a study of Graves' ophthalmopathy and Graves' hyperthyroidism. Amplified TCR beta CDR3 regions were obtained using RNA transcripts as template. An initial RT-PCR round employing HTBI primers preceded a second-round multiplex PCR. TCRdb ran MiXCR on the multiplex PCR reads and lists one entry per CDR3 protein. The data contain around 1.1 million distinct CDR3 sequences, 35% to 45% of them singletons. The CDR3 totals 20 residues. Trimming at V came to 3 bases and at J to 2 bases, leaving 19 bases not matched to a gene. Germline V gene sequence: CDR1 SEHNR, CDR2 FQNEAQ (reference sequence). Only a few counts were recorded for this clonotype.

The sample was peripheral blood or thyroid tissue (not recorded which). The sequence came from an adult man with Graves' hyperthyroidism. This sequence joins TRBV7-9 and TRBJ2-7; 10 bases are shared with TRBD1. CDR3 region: CASSLPATGEWDRGTYEQYF. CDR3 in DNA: TGTGCCAGCAGCTTGCCGGCCACAGGGGAATGGGACAGGGGAACCTACGAGCAGTACTTC.